This T cell receptor beta chain was identified during a study of cytomegalovirus exposure and HLA in healthy donors. Germline V gene data show CDR1 as LGHNA and CDR2 as YNFKEQ. Losses at the gene ends were 2 bases for V and 4 bases for J; bases not matched to a gene: 8. The CDR3 has 17 residues. This clone was found once. Antigen specificity is unknown. 13 Jbeta primers and 60 Vbeta primers were used for the PCR. Produced via immunoSEQ multiplex PCR; TCRdb's table is partial and in-frame only. The table shows roughly 190,000 clones, with 81% occurring only once. Overall study findings and caveats: In an earlier analysis, most TCR beta V segments were productive about 87% or about 30% of the time. Other equally common chains were less clonally expanded than HLA-associated TCR beta chains, a later analysis showed. What a later analysis showed was that several of the most significant clusters appeared linked to common viral pathogens. For TCR beta chains, V- and J-gene trimming was later linked to a missense DCLRE1C variant.

The receptor was derived from a man aged 18 to 30 in good health and CMV-seronegative. The chain carries TRBV4-2 and TRBJ2-3; 11 bases agree with TRBD2. Material: PBMCs. As DNA, the CDR3 is TGTGCCAGCAGCCAATTGACTAGCGGGAAGTTCTCAGATACGCAGTATTTT. Amino acid sequence: CASSQLTSGKFSDTQYF.